The clone carrying this T cell receptor beta chain was counted only a few times. What it recognizes is unknown. From around 11 ml of fresh peripheral blood, PBMCs were isolated. Per germline, CDR1 MNHEY and CDR2 SVGEGT. Trimming took 0 bases from V and 4 from J, leaving 17 bases between them. The CDR3 is 17 amino acids. These data come from a study of T cells in Graves' hyperthyroidism and ophthalmopathy. Study outcomes and limitations: Most thyroid-expanded clonotypes above 0.001 were also found in blood.

It was RNA transcripts that yielded the amplified TCR beta CDR3 regions. The TCR CDR3 first-round RT-PCR relied on the HTBI primer set. TCRdb passed the multiplex PCR reads through MiXCR, listing each CDR3 protein once. The sample holds roughly 400,000 distinct CDR3 sequences, 25% seen once. Sequencing was performed on blood. The clonotype was recovered from a man in his fifties with Graves' hyperthyroidism. V and J are TRBV6-2 or TRBV6-3 and TRBJ2-3; D is perhaps TRBD1 or TRBD2 (6 bases each). For the CDR3, the DNA is TGTGCCAGCAGTTACTCGAGCATGGCAGGGGAGGCAGATACGCAGTATTTT. Translating it yields CASSYSSMAGEADTQYF.